Sequencing of this T cell receptor (beta chain) was carried out in a study of CD8 T cells in ankylosing spondylitis. By quantitative 5'-RACE with molecular barcodes, the TCR beta libraries were made. TCRdb reanalysed the 5' RACE reads using MiXCR and keeps one entry per CDR3 protein. This table has some 240,000 distinct CDR3 sequences, roughly 8.6% appearing once. This clonotype was seen repeatedly, ten times or more. Its antigen is undetermined. Notes on the study in general: Reactive arthritis synovial fluid and blood were previously reported to contain some motif variants. What appeared characteristic of ankylosing spondylitis blood was a TCR beta motif of eight highly homologous variants. Disease-linked clones had a CD8+ phenotype and relatively low frequency in peripheral blood.

Germline-derived CDR1 and CDR2 are DFQATT and SNEGSKA (reference sequence). The CDR3 is 14 amino acids. Trimming removed 6 bases from V and 0 bases from J, with 12 bases in between. This rearrangement joins TRBV20-1 to TRBJ2-1; D might be TRBD2 (6 bases). The sequence was collected from a male donor with ankylosing spondylitis or in good health (not recorded which). Input material: blood, either unsorted or a sorted T cell fraction (not recorded which). CDR3 DNA: TGCAGTGCATCAGCGGGCAGCTCCTACAATGAGCAGTTCTTC. This codes for CSASAGSSYNEQFF.